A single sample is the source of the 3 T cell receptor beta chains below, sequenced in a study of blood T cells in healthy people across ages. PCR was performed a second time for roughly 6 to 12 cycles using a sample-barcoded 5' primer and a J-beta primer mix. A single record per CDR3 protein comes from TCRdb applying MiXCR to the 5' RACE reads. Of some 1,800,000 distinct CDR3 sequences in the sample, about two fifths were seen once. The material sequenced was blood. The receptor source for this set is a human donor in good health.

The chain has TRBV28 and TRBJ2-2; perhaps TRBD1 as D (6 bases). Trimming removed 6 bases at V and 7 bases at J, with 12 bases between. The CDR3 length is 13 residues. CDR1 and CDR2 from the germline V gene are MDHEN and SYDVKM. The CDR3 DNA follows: TGTGCCAGCAGCTTTAGGGGGAACGGGGAGCTGTTTTTT. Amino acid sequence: CASSFRGNGELFF.

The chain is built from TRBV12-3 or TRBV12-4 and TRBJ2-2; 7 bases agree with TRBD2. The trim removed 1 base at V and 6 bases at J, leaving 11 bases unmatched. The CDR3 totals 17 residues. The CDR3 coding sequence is TGTGCCAGCAGTTTAGGTTCTACTAGCGCCGGGTCCGGGGAGCTGTTTTTT. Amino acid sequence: CASSLGSTSAGSGELFF.

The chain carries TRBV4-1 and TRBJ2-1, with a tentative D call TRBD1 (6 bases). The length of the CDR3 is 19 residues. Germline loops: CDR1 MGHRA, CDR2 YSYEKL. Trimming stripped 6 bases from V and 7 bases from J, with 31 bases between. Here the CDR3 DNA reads TGCGCCAGCAGGAGACGGGGTCAGGGGCAACTACGGGATGTAAATGAGCAGTTCTTC. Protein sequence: CASRRRGQGQLRDVNEQFF.